The 22 T cell receptor beta chains given below trace back to one sample, sequenced in a study of graft-versus-host responses after intestinal transplantation. Antigen specificity for these receptors is unknown. The repertoire was sequenced with immunoSEQ multiplex PCR; TCRdb's copy has only in-frame clones and lacks some. The sample lists roughly 97,000 clones, 75% to 95% occurring once. The sequences come from unstimulated CD4+ T cells sorted from spleen or lymph node cells, collected before transplant. These receptors all stem from a human donor who was the organ donor for an intestinal transplant.

V is TRBV19 and J is TRBJ2-7; 11 bases agree with TRBD1. The CDR3 length is 15 residues. Trimming took 5 bases from V and 2 from J; bases not matched to a gene: 5. Germline V gene data show CDR1 as LNHDA and CDR2 as SQIVND (reference sequence). Here the CDR3 DNA reads TGTGCCAGTAGTGCCTGGACAGGGGGCCCCTACGAGCAGTACTTC. Translation gives CASSAWTGGPYEQYF.

The rearrangement uses TRBV2 and TRBJ2-1; tentatively, D is TRBD1 (5 bases). The CDR3 loop spans 16 amino acids. CDR1 and CDR2 from the germline V gene are SNHLY and FYNNEI. V dropped 6 bases and J dropped 0 bases, with 15 bases sitting between them. CDR3 DNA sequence: TGTGCCAGCAGATATGGGGCAGGTAGCTCCTACAATGAGCAGTTCTTC. Translation: CASRYGAGSSYNEQFF.

V usage is TRBV27 and J usage is TRBJ2-1; a weak D match, TRBD1 (7 bases). Trimming cost V 3 bases and J 0 bases, with 18 bases left between them. The CDR3 is made up of 18 amino acids. Germline values: CDR1 MNHEY, CDR2 SMNVEV (reference sequence). The CDR3 nucleotides read TGTGCCAGCAGTTTCGGGGGCAGGGGGTTACCCTCCTACAATGAGCAGTTCTTC. This encodes CASSFGGRGLPSYNEQFF.

The rearrangement links TRBV7-3 to TRBJ1-6; 7 nucleotides line up with TRBD1. The V and J ends lost 4 bases and 9 bases, in that order; junction bases with no gene match: 9. The CDR3 has 15 amino acids. Germline assignment: CDR1 SGHTA and CDR2 FQGTGA. CDR3 region: CASSYGTDSSSPLHF. The CDR3 region has the DNA TGTGCCAGCAGCTACGGGACAGACAGCAGTTCACCCCTCCACTTT.

This sequence joins TRBV5-6 and TRBJ1-4, with a weak D call TRBD1 (5 bases). There are 19 residues in the CDR3. Trimming removed 0 bases at V and 2 bases at J, with 20 bases between. Looked up from germline, CDR1 is SGHDT and CDR2 is YYEEEE. Here the CDR3 reads CASSLGQYPGKWTNEKLFF. The CDR3, as DNA: TGTGCCAGCAGCTTGGGACAGTACCCAGGCAAATGGACTAATGAAAAACTGTTTTTT.

The rearrangement joins TRBV7-9 to TRBJ1-1; no definite D call. CDR3 length: 13 residues. CDR1 is SEHNR and CDR2 is FQNEAQ in the germline V gene (reference sequence). Between the trimmed V and J ends, which lost 11 bases and 10 bases, there was a span of 23 bases. This CDR3 reads CALGAVYIEGAFF. The CDR3 DNA is TGTGCCTTAGGCGCAGTCTATATCGAGGGAGCTTTCTTT.

This clone was seen a few times. The chain links TRBV10-3 to TRBJ1-2; no reliable D call. The CDR3 totals 16 residues. Germline V CDR1 and CDR2: ENHRY, SYGVKD. Between the trimmed V and J ends, which lost 0 bases and 7 bases, there was a span of 18 bases. CDR3 residues: CAISESILKDWAGYTF. CDR3 DNA sequence: TGTGCCATCAGTGAGTCAATTTTGAAGGACTGGGCTGGCTACACCTTC.

This rearrangement joins TRBV18 to TRBJ2-6, with 7 bases that match TRBD1. Germline V lookup: CDR1 KGHSH, CDR2 LQKENI. The trim removed 8 bases at V and 2 bases at J, leaving 3 bases unmatched. The CDR3 has 14 amino acids. In nucleotides, the CDR3 is TGTGCCAGCGAAGGGGGCGCTGGGGCCAACGTCCTGACTTTC. Protein: CASEGGAGANVLTF. Full variable domain (missing parts from reference TRBV18 and TRBJ2-6): NAGVMQNPRHLVRRRGQEARLRCSPMKGHSHVYWYRQLPEEGLKFMVYLQKENIIDESGMPKERFSAEFPKEGPSILRIQQVVRGDSAAYFCASEGGAGANVLTFGAGSRLTVL.

The genes are TRBV7-2 and TRBJ2-5; 8 bases are shared with TRBD1. With 5 bases clipped from V and 5 bases from J, the junction kept 7 bases outside the gene matches. Germline CDR1 is SGHTA and CDR2 is FQGNSA. CDR3 length: 14 amino acids. Here the CDR3 reads CASSPRTGRETQYF. CDR3 nucleotides: TGTGCCAGCAGCCCACGGACAGGGAGGGAGACCCAGTACTTC.

The chain employs TRBV7-9 and TRBJ2-1; maybe TRBD1 (6 bases). Germline loops: CDR1 SEHNR, CDR2 FQNEAQ (reference sequence). The CDR3 spans 14 residues. V dropped 3 bases and J dropped 10 bases, with 16 bases sitting between them. DNA of the CDR3: TGTGCCAGCAGCTTGGGGGCCCTCACCCGCGAGCAGTTCTTC. It translates to CASSLGALTREQFF.

The J gene is TRBJ2-2, the V gene TRBV9; 13 bases match TRBD2. The CDR3 loop spans 17 amino acids. Germline V lookup: CDR1 SGDLS, CDR2 YYNGEE. Losses at the gene ends were 4 bases for V and 3 bases for J; bases not matched to a gene: 6. The CDR3 coding sequence is TGTGCCAGCAGCCCAGGGGGACTAGCGGGATACACCGGGGAGCTGTTTTTT. Translation: CASSPGGLAGYTGELFF.

The chain joins TRBV7-9 to TRBJ1-1; tentatively, D is TRBD1 (6 bases). Trimming took 3 bases from V and 2 from J, leaving 19 bases between them. Germline loops: CDR1 SEHNR, CDR2 FQNEAQ (reference sequence). This CDR3 contains 17 residues. The CDR3 nucleotides read TGTGCCAGCAGCTTGGGCCTCCGTTTAGGGGGAAACACTGAAGCTTTCTTT. As protein: CASSLGLRLGGNTEAFF.

The gene calls are TRBV2 and TRBJ2-7; no firm D call. This CDR3 is 14 amino acids long. CDR1 is SNHLY and CDR2 is FYNNEI in the germline V gene. V shed 5 bases and J shed 2 bases, with 13 bases lying between them. The DNA of the CDR3 is TGTGCCAGCAGTACGGTCCTAATGGCCTACGAGCAGTACTTC. Translation: CASSTVLMAYEQYF.

The rearrangement links TRBV30 to TRBJ1-6, with a weak D call TRBD1 (6 bases). This CDR3 spans 14 amino acids. Between the trimmed V and J ends, which lost 1 base and 10 bases, there was a span of 14 bases. Germline loops: CDR1 GTSNPN, CDR2 SVGIG (reference sequence). The CDR3 DNA is TGTGCCTGGAGTGGGCAGGGGATACCCTCACCCCTCCACTTT. It encodes CAWSGQGIPSPLHF.

This rearrangement joins TRBV5-5 to TRBJ1-5, with 12 bases aligning to TRBD1. There are 16 residues in the CDR3. V shed 4 bases and J 2 bases; nucleotides not matched to a gene: 4. Germline CDR1 and CDR2: SGHKS and YYEKEE (reference sequence). CDR3 nucleotide sequence: TGTGCCAGCAGCCGGGGACAGGGGGCGGGCAATCAGCCCCAGCATTTT. Amino acid sequence: CASSRGQGAGNQPQHF.

This sequence joins TRBV7-8 and TRBJ1-2; 7 bases line up with TRBD1. The CDR3 sequence is 15 residues long. The germline CDR1 and CDR2 sequences are SGHVS and FQNEAQ. J gave up 1 base and V 5 bases, and 7 bases lay outside the gene matches. The CDR3 here is CASSRTDRSNYGYTF. CDR3 DNA sequence: TGTGCCAGCAGCCGGACGGACAGGAGTAACTATGGCTACACCTTC. The full variable domain, with the rest looked up from reference TRBV7-8 and TRBJ1-2, is GAGVSQSPRYKVAKRGQDVALRCDPISGHVSLFWYQQALGQGPEFLTYFQNEAQLDKSGLPSDRFFAERPEGSVSTLKIQRTQQEDSAVYLCASSRTDRSNYGYTFGSGTRLTVV.

The CDR3 here is CASTTILQGPNSPLHF. The CDR3 DNA follows: TGTGCCAGCACCACTATTTTGCAGGGCCCAAATTCACCCCTCCACTTT. The chain employs TRBV27 and TRBJ1-6; tentative D call: TRBD1 (5 bases). Trimming removed 7 bases from V and 7 bases from J, with 20 bases in between. Germline V lookup: CDR1 MNHEY, CDR2 SMNVEV (reference sequence). The CDR3 covers 16 residues.

The chain employs TRBV7-3 and TRBJ2-3; 10 nucleotides agree with TRBD2. V lost 3 bases to trimming and J lost 4 bases; unmatched junction nucleotides: 7. Germline V lookup: CDR1 SGHTA, CDR2 FQGTGA. The length of the CDR3 is 16 residues. The CDR3 reads CASSLKRGGRADTQYF. The CDR3 coding sequence is TGTGCCAGCAGCTTGAAGCGGGGGGGCCGGGCAGATACGCAGTATTTT.

The chain joins TRBV7-9 to TRBJ2-3; D may be TRBD1 (5 bases). The germline V gene encodes CDR1 SEHNR and CDR2 FQNEAQ (reference sequence). The CDR3 length is 16 residues. V was pared by 3 bases and J by 5 bases, with 18 bases between. CDR3 coding DNA: TGTGCCAGCAGCTTTGGGTGGGGCCTGGATCAAGATACGCAGTATTTT. This sequence encodes CASSFGWGLDQDTQYF.

The rearrangement links TRBV10-3 to TRBJ1-4, with 8 bases identical to TRBD1. Germline V gene sequence: CDR1 ENHRY, CDR2 SYGVKD. The ends lost 10 bases at V and 5 bases at J; junction bases unmatched: 6. The CDR3 consists of 13 residues. The DNA for the CDR3 is TGTGCCAGCTCAGGGGGCGGGAATGAAAAACTGTTTTTT. Residues: CASSGGGNEKLFF.

The V gene is TRBV4-1, the J gene TRBJ2-3; 15 bases match TRBD2. The CDR3 has 22 residues. Germline CDR1 reads MGHRA; CDR2 reads YSYEKL. With V trimmed by 0 bases and J by 0 bases, 13 bases remained unmatched. CDR3 DNA sequence: TGCGCCAGCAGCCAAGATGGGACCGGAGGACTAGCGGGGGGGAAGAGCACAGATACGCAGTATTTT. It encodes CASSQDGTGGLAGGKSTDTQYF.

The genes are TRBV7-9 and TRBJ2-3, with 12 bases that match TRBD2. The CDR3 consists of 18 residues. CDR1 SEHNR and CDR2 FQNEAQ come from the germline V gene (reference sequence). Trimming removed 0 bases from V and 2 bases from J; junction bases left unmatched: 6. In nucleotides, the CDR3 is TGTGCCAGCAGCTTAGCCCTAGCGGGGGGGCAAATCACAGATACGCAGTATTTT. It codes for CASSLALAGGQITDTQYF.